The 13 T cell receptor beta chains listed next were all sequenced from one sample in a study of T cell responses to AZD1222 COVID-19 vaccine. Profiled with immunoSEQ multiplex PCR; TCRdb holds only in-frame clones, not every one. The sample contains roughly 150,000 clones, around nine tenths of which appear only once. The material sequenced was peripheral blood, taken on day 0 of AZD1222 vaccination. The receptors were gathered from an adult in good health.

The rearrangement links TRBV2 to TRBJ1-6; D uncertain. Trimming cost V 5 bases and J 6 bases, with 8 bases left between them. Germline CDR1 and CDR2: SNHLY and FYNNEI. The CDR3 contains 13 residues. CDR3 in DNA: TGTGCCAGCAGTCTCCAACCTAATTCACCCCTCCACTTT. Translation: CASSLQPNSPLHF.

The chain joins TRBV11-3 to TRBJ2-1; D unclear. This CDR3 spans 15 amino acids. CDR1 and CDR2 from the germline V gene are SGHNT and YENEEA. The V gene lost 0 bases and the J gene lost 5 bases, with 11 bases spanning the gap. Written as DNA, the CDR3 is TGTGCCAGCAGCTTAGAAGGGCGCTCGAACAATGAGCAGTTCTTC. Protein sequence: CASSLEGRSNNEQFF.

The V call is TRBV3-1 (or the pseudogene TRBV3-2), the J call TRBJ1-2, with D perhaps TRBD1 (5 bases). Germline CDR1 LGHDT, CDR2 YNNKEL (reference sequence). The CDR3 consists of 14 residues. The V gene lost 4 bases and the J gene lost 4 bases, with 13 bases spanning the gap. In DNA, the CDR3 is TGTGCCAGCAGCCTTGGAGACAGAAGCTATGGCTACACCTTC. It is translated as CASSLGDRSYGYTF.

V and J are TRBV5-1 and TRBJ2-7, with D possibly TRBD2 on 7 matching bases. CDR3 length equals 14 residues. Germline CDR1 reads SGHRS; CDR2 reads YFSETQ. Trimming shortened V by 3 bases and J by 0 bases, and 10 bases separated the two germline ends. CDR3 loop: CASSYGGASYEQYF. In DNA form, the CDR3 reads TGCGCCAGCAGCTATGGGGGGGCCTCCTACGAGCAGTACTTC.

Here the CDR3 reads CASSLAGGDYNEQFF. CDR3 in DNA: TGTGCCAGCAGTCTTGCGGGAGGTGACTACAATGAGCAGTTCTTC. This sequence joins TRBV6-2 or TRBV6-3 and TRBJ2-1; 8 bases fit TRBD2. This CDR3 spans 15 amino acids. Germline loops: CDR1 MNHEY, CDR2 SVGEGT. V lost 5 bases, J lost 3 bases, and 6 bases stayed unmatched.

The chain links TRBV7-2 to TRBJ2-5; D gene unclear. Trimming left V 3 bases short and J 1 base short, with 9 bases between. The germline gives CDR1 SGHTA, CDR2 FQGNSA. The CDR3 has 14 residues. The DNA for the CDR3 is TGTGCCAGCAGCTTCCCGCCTCCCCAAGAGACCCAGTACTTC. Translating gives CASSFPPPQETQYF.

The rearrangement links TRBV2 to TRBJ2-5; no clear D. V was clipped by 6 bases and J by 6 bases, with 11 bases between them. Germline V gives CDR1 SNHLY, CDR2 FYNNEI. This CDR3 contains 12 residues. The CDR3 sequence is CASRGVMQTQYF. As DNA, the CDR3 is TGTGCCAGCAGGGGCGTTATGCAGACCCAGTACTTC.

The chain uses TRBV29-1 and TRBJ2-5, with TRBD2 matching 10 bases. CDR1 is SQVTM, CDR2 ANQGSEA, per germline. CDR3 length: 16 residues. J lost 5 bases, V lost 1 base, and 10 bases had no gene match. The DNA for the CDR3 is TGCAGCGTTGAAGGACTAGCGGGCTTACTCGGGGAGACCCAGTACTTC. Its protein is CSVEGLAGLLGETQYF.

J is TRBJ2-7 and V is TRBV28; 10 bases map to TRBD2. The CDR3 spans 14 residues. Trimming removed 5 bases from V and 4 bases from J; junction bases left unmatched: 5. Germline CDR1 MDHEN, CDR2 SYDVKM. The CDR3, as DNA: TGTGCCAGCAGTCTAGCGGGAGCGAGGTACGAGCAGTACTTC. Amino acid sequence: CASSLAGARYEQYF.

The V and J genes are TRBV25-1 and TRBJ2-1; the match to TRBD2 covers 11 bases. CDR3 length: 15 amino acids. J was trimmed by 3 bases and V by 4 bases; bases with no gene match: 2. CDR1 and CDR2 (germline): MGHDK, SYGVNS. The chain's CDR3 is CASSGGTSGYNEQFF. The CDR3 DNA sequence: TGTGCCAGCAGTGGAGGGACTAGCGGCTACAATGAGCAGTTCTTC.

The chain links TRBV5-4 to TRBJ2-7; D gene uncertain. CDR3 size: 14 residues. Germline CDR1 SGHNT, CDR2 YYREEE (reference sequence). V was pared by 4 bases and J by 5 bases, with 16 bases between. CDR3 nucleotide sequence: TGTGCCAGCAGCCCCGGCGTGGGTGTCGACGAGCAGTACTTC. This gives the protein CASSPGVGVDEQYF.

This clone was detected once. This rearrangement joins TRBV11-2 to TRBJ1-3, with D perhaps matching TRBD1 (5 bases). The germline V and J ends were trimmed by 1 base and 8 bases, with 9 bases remaining between them. The CDR3 totals 13 residues. CDR1 is SGHAT and CDR2 is FQNNGV in the germline V gene. The CDR3 reads CASSLVPGDTIYF. DNA of the CDR3: TGTGCCAGCAGCTTAGTCCCGGGGGACACCATATATTTT. The full variable domain, its missing parts supplied by reference TRBV11-2 and TRBJ1-3, is EAGVAQSPRYKIIEKRQSVAFWCNPISGHATLYWYQQILGQGPKLLIQFQNNGVVDDSQLPKDRFSAERLKGVDSTLKIQPAKLEDSAVYLCASSLVPGDTIYFGEGSWLTVV.

The J gene is TRBJ2-3, the V gene TRBV7-8; unclear D gene. CDR1 SGHVS and CDR2 FQNEAQ come from the germline V gene. Trimming removed 1 base at V and 1 base at J, with 9 bases between. CDR3 length equals 15 residues. As DNA, the CDR3 is TGTGCCAGCAGCTTAGAGGCCCTTGGCACAGATACGCAGTATTTT. Amino acid sequence: CASSLEALGTDTQYF. The entire variable domain, with the rest obtained from reference TRBV7-8 and TRBJ2-3, is as follows: GAGVSQSPRYKVAKRGQDVALRCDPISGHVSLFWYQQALGQGPEFLTYFQNEAQLDKSGLPSDRFFAERPEGSVSTLKIQRTQQEDSAVYLCASSLEALGTDTQYFGPGTRLTVL.